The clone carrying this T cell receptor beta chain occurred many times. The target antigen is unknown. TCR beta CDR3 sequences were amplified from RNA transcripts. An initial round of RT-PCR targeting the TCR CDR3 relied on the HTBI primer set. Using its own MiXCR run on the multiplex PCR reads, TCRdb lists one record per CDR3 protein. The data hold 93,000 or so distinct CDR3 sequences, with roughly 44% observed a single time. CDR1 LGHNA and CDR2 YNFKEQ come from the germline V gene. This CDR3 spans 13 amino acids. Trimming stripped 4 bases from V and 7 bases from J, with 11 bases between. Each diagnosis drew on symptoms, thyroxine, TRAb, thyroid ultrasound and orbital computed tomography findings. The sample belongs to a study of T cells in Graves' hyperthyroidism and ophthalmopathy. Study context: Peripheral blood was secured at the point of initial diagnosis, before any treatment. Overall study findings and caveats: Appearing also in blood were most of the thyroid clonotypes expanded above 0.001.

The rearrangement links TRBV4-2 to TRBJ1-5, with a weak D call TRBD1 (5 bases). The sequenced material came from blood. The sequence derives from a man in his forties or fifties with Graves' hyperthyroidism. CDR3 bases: TGTGCCAGCAGCCCCATGGGGACCCAGCCCCAGCATTTT. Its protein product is CASSPMGTQPQHF.